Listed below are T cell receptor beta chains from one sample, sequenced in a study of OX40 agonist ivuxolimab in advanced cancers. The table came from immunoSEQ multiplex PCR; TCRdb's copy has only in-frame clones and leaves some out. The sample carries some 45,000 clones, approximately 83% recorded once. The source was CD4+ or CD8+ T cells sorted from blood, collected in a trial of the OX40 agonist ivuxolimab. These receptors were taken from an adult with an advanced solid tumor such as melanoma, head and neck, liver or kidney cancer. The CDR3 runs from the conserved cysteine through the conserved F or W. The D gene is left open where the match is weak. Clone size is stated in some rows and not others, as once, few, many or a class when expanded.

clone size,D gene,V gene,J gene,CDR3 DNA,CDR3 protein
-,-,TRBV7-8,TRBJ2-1,TGTGCCAGCAGTGAACGACTCGGCGATTACAATGAGCAGTTCTTC,CASSERLGDYNEQFF
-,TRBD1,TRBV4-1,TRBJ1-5,TGCGCCAGCAGCTCGGGGACAGGGTGGGACAATCAGCCCCAGCATTTT,CASSSGTGWDNQPQHF
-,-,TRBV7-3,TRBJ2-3,TGTGCCAGCAGCTTAAAGGACTCTTATACGCAGTATTTT,CASSLKDSYTQYF
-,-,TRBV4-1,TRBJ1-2,TGCGCCAGCAGTCCGACAGGACTGGCAAATGGCTACACCTTC,CASSPTGLANGYTF
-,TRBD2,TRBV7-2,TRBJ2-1,TGTGCCAGCAGCTTAGTACGGGGGGGCCTCGAGAATGAGCAGTTCTTC,CASSLVRGGLENEQFF
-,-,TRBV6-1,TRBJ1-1,TGTGCCAGCAGAGGGGACGCGGAGAACACTGAAGCTTTCTTT,CASRGDAENTEAFF
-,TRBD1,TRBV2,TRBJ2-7,TGTGCCAGCAGGGCTGGACAGGTAGGGTCCTACGAGCAGTACTTC,CASRAGQVGSYEQYF
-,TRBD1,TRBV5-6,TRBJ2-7,TGTGCCAGCAGCTTTCCGGGACAGGCGTTCAATTCCTACGAGCAGTACTTC,CASSFPGQAFNSYEQYF
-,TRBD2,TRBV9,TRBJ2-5,TGTGCCAGCAGCGTAAGCGGGAGGGCCGGTGGAGAGACCCAGTACTTC,CASSVSGRAGGETQYF
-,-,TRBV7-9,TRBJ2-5,TGTGCCAGCAGCTCCGGGGCCTCCCAAGAGACCCAGTACTTC,CASSSGASQETQYF
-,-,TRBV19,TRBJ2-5,TGTGCCAGTAGTATAGGCAGGGGTTTCAAGGAGACCCAGTACTTC,CASSIGRGFKETQYF
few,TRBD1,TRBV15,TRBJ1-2,TGTGCCACCAGCAGGGACAGGGAGGATGGCTACACCTTC,CATSRDREDGYTF
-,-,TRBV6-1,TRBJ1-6,TGTGCCAGCACTAACGACCTCCTCAATTCACCCCTCCACTTT,CASTNDLLNSPLHF
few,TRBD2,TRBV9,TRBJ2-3,TGTGCCAGCAGCTACGCGGGGGGCCCCACAGATACGCAGTATTTT,CASSYAGGPTDTQYF
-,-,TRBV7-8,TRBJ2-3,TGTGCCAGCAGCTTAGCGGGGATGGGGGCAGATACGCAGTATTTT,CASSLAGMGADTQYF
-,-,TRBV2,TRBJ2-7,TGTGCCAGCAGTAGCAGGGTAGTAAGGGACGAGCAGTACTTC,CASSSRVVRDEQYF
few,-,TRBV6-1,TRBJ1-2,TGTGCCAGCAGTGGGCTGGACAGAGGCTATGGCTACACCTTC,CASSGLDRGYGYTF
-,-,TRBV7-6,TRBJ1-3,TGTGCCAGCAGCCCAACCCCGCCTACAGGATCTGGAAACACCATATATTTT,CASSPTPPTGSGNTIYF
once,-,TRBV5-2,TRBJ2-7,TGTGCCAGCAGCTTTAGCGTAAGCTACGAGCAGTACTTC,CASSFSVSYEQYF
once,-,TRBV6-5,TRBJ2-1,TGTGCCAGCAGACAGTACAATGAGCAGTTCTTC,CASRQYNEQFF
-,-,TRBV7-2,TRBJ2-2,TGTGCCAGCAACCCTGGCTCAGGGGGGACCGGGGAGCTGTTTTTT,CASNPGSGGTGELFF
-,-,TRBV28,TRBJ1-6,TGTGCCAGCAGTCTCGGGGGGGTACGGTCACCCCTCCACTTT,CASSLGGVRSPLHF